The clone carrying this T cell receptor (beta chain) was seen ten or more times. These data belong to a study of neurological immune-mediated disorders. One entry per CDR3 protein, called by TCRdb with MiXCR from the 5' RACE reads. The sample shows about 76,000 distinct CDR3 sequences, under 20% of them seen only once. V lost 0 bases and J 1 base, leaving 11 bases between the germline ends. The CDR3 loop spans 16 amino acids. Germline V gene data show CDR1 as SGHRS and CDR2 as YFSETQ. This TCR was sampled from a woman aged 40 to 55 in good health. Sequencing used PBMCs. The chain combines TRBV5-1 with TRBJ1-3; D is unresolved. The CDR3 spells CASSLGPQRSGNTIYF. For the CDR3, the DNA is TGCGCCAGCAGCTTGGGGCCGCAGCGTTCTGGAAACACCATATATTTT. Full variable domain (remainder filled in from reference TRBV5-1 and TRBJ1-3): KAGVTQTPRYLIKTRGQQVTLSCSPISGHRSVSWYQQTPGQGLQFLFEYFSETQRNKGNFPGRFSGRQFSNSRSEMNVSTLELGDSALYLCASSLGPQRSGNTIYFGEGSWLTVV.